This entry concerns a single T cell receptor beta chain. This sample stems from a study of blood T cell repertoires in COVID-19. Study overall: The analysed material was cDNA or gDNA that came from T cells, B-cell-depleted T cells, or PBMCs.

Authors' processing steps: Researchers report that nucleated cell counts were estimated from reference gene primer amplification. Sequencing used immunoSEQ multiplex PCR; TCRdb keeps in-frame clones, though not all of them. For V, J and clone size, that table is used; D and trimming come from the DNA. The repertoire holds about 160,000 clones, with about 92% as singletons. The Seattle patients, enrolled during active infection, were followed longitudinally. This TCR came from a man aged 30 to 45 with COVID-19, enrolled during active disease. Sequencing was carried out using peripheral blood.

The CDR3 loop is CASSKGEGGVTDTQYF. The CDR3 region has the DNA TGTGCCAGCAGCAAGGGAGAAGGGGGGGTCACAGATACGCAGTATTTT. The chain combines TRBV2 with TRBJ2-3, with D perhaps TRBD2 (7 bases). Germline V gene lookup returns CDR1 SNHLY and CDR2 FYNNEI. The length of the CDR3 is 16 residues. Trimming took off 6 bases at V and 2 bases at J, with 18 bases between the two ends.